The T cell receptor beta chain under discussion was sequenced for a study of cytomegalovirus exposure and HLA in healthy donors. The germline V gene encodes CDR1 SEHNR and CDR2 FQNEAQ (reference sequence). The CDR3 spans 17 residues. Study-level results: When presence/absence was analysed, sequencing depth was taken to be roughly uniform across donors. Listed as cytomegalovirus-associated were 150 or so TCR beta chains.

As for this clone: What it binds is unknown. Sequence at one end of the junction differs from germline and may be a read error.

Amplification used 60 Vbeta primers and 13 Jbeta primers. Sequenced by immunoSEQ multiplex PCR; TCRdb stores in-frame clones only, minus some. The sample lists 150,000 to 250,000 clones, 85% occurring once. This receptor was taken from a woman aged 50 to 65 in good health and CMV-seronegative. This chain links TRBV7-9 with TRBJ2-1; TRBD2 agrees at 7 bases. Sequencing used PBMCs. CDR3 coding DNA: TGTTCCAGCAGCTCTAGAGGGTCGGGACTAACCTACAATGAGCAGTTCTTC. Translation gives CSSSSRGSGLTYNEQFF. The entire variable domain, with the rest obtained from reference TRBV7-9 and TRBJ2-1, is as follows: DTGVSQNPRHKITKRGQNVTFRCDPISEHNRLYWYRQTLGQGPEFLTYFQNEAQLEKSRLLSDRFSAERPKGSFSTLEIQRTEQGDSAMYLCSSSSRGSGLTYNEQFFGPGTRLTVL.